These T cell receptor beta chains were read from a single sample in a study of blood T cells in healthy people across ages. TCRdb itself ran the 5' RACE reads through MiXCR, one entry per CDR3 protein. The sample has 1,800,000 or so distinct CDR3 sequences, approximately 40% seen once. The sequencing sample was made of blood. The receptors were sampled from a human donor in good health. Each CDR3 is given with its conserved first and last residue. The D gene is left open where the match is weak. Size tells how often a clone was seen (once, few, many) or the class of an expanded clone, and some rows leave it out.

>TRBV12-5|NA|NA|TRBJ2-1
CASAPDRDNEQFF
TGTGCCAGTGCCCCGGACAGAGACAATGAGCAGTTCTTC
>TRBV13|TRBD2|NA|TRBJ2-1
CATSGGYNEQFF
TGTGCCACCAGCGGGGGGTACAATGAGCAGTTCTTC
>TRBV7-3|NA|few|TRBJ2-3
CASSLIGLQDTQYF
TGTGCCAGCAGCTTAATTGGGTTGCAAGATACGCAGTATTTT
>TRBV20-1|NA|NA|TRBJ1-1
CSARNSVAGGSEAFF
TGCAGTGCTAGAAATTCTGTGGCGGGGGGATCTGAAGCTTTCTTT
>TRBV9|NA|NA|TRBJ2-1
CASSVDEGEQFF
TGTGCCAGCAGCGTAGATGAGGGTGAGCAGTTCTTC
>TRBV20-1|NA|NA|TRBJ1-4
CSASPAATNEKLFF
TGCAGTGCTAGCCCGGCAGCAACTAATGAAAAACTGTTTTTT
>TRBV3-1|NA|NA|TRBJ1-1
CASSQDRVEQAFF
TGTGCCAGCAGCCAAGATCGGGTCGAACAAGCTTTCTTT
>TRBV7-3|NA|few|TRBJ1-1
CASSSSGEWTEAFF
TGTGCCAGCAGTTCCTCGGGGGAGTGGACTGAAGCTTTCTTT
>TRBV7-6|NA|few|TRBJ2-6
CASSSRRASGANVLTF
TGTGCCAGCAGCTCCCGACGGGCCTCTGGGGCCAACGTCCTGACTTTC
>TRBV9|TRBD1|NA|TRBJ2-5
CASSVGDSRQTQYF
TGTGCCAGCAGCGTAGGGGACAGCCGGCAGACCCAGTACTTC
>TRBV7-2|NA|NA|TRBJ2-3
CASSPPRAASTDTQYF
TGTGCCAGCAGCCCCCCCCGGGCAGCGAGCACAGATACGCAGTATTTT
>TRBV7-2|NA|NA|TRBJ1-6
CASSLTRATLHF
TGTGCCAGCAGCTTAACGAGGGCAACCCTCCACTTT
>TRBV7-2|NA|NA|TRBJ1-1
CASSFEGRSTEAFF
TGTGCCAGCAGCTTTGAGGGGCGGAGTACTGAAGCTTTCTTT
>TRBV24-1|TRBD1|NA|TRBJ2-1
CATSDGDRADTFF
TGTGCCACCAGTGATGGGGACAGGGCCGATACGTTCTTC
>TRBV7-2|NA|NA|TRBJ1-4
CASSQQGGSEKLFF
TGTGCCAGCAGTCAACAGGGAGGGAGTGAAAAACTGTTTTTT
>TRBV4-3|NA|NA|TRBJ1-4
CASSQVGGEGKLFF
TGCGCCAGCAGCCAAGTTGGGGGAGAGGGAAAACTGTTTTTT
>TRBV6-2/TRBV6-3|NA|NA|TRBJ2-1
CASSEGGRYNEQFF
TGTGCCAGCAGTGAAGGGGGGCGCTACAATGAGCAGTTCTTC
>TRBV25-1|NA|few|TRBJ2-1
CASSEWTRGNEQFF
TGTGCCAGCAGTGAATGGACGAGGGGGAATGAGCAGTTCTTC
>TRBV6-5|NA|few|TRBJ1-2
CASSYNSVNYGYTF
TGTGCCAGCAGTTATAATTCAGTTAACTATGGCTACACCTTC
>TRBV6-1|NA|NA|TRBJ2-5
CASSERGEGETQYF
TGTGCCAGCAGTGAGAGGGGTGAAGGAGAGACCCAGTACTTC
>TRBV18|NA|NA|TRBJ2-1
CASSPLTGTYNEQFF
TGTGCCAGCTCACCGTTGACGGGGACATACAATGAGCAGTTCTTC
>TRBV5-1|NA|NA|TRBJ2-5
CASSLEPRGGPKETQYF
TGCGCCAGCAGCTTGGAGCCGAGGGGCGGGCCAAAAGAGACCCAGTACTTC
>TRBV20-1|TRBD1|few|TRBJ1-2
CSAQTTGDYGYTF
TGCAGTGCTCAGACGACAGGGGATTATGGCTACACCTTC
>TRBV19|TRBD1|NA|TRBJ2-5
CASSRQGESETQYF
TGTGCCAGTAGTAGACAGGGGGAGAGTGAGACCCAGTACTTC
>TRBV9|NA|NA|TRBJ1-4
CASSETGTNEKLFF
TGTGCCAGCAGCGAGACAGGCACTAATGAAAAACTGTTTTTT
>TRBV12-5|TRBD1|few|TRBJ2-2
CASGAGQVANTGELFF
TGTGCTAGTGGCGCCGGACAGGTCGCTAACACCGGGGAGCTGTTTTTT
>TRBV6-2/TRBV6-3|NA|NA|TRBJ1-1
CASSSLGVHSLMNTEAFF
TGTGCCAGCAGTAGCCTAGGGGTCCACAGCCTCATGAACACTGAAGCTTTCTTT
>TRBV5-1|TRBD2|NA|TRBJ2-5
CASSWSGGAAETQYF
TGCGCCAGCAGCTGGAGCGGGGGGGCCGCAGAGACCCAGTACTTC
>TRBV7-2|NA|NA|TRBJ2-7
CASSLTLLPTASYEQYF
TGTGCCAGCAGCTTAACACTGCTACCGACAGCATCCTACGAGCAGTACTTC
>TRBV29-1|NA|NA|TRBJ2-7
CSVDSGFNEQYF
TGCAGCGTTGACTCGGGGTTCAACGAGCAGTACTTC
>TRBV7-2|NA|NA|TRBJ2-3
CASSLAGEAFWEEQYF
TGTGCCAGCAGCTTAGCGGGAGAGGCGTTTTGGGAGGAGCAGTATTTT
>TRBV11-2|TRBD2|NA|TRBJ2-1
CASSLGPGLSYNEQFF
TGTGCCAGCAGCTTAGGACCGGGACTATCCTACAATGAGCAGTTCTTC
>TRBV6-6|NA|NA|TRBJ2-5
CASSRTAGETQYF
TGTGCCAGCAGTCGGACGGCGGGAGAGACCCAGTACTTC
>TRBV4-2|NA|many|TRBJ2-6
CASSHAGTFSGANVLTF
TGTGCCAGCAGCCACGCGGGGACTTTCTCTGGGGCCAACGTCCTGACTTTC
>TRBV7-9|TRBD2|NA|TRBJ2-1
CACSPRVSGGSEQFF
TGTGCCTGCAGCCCTAGGGTTAGCGGGGGATCCGAGCAGTTCTTC
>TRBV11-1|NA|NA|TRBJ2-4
CASSRQPNIQYF
TGTGCCAGCTCCCGACAACCAAACATTCAGTACTTC
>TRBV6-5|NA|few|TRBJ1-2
CASSMGWGAYGYTF
TGTGCCAGCAGTATGGGTTGGGGGGCGTATGGCTACACCTTC
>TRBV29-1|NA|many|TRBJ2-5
CSVRPLFGGTQYF
TGCAGCGTTCGCCCCCTGTTCGGTGGGACCCAGTACTTC
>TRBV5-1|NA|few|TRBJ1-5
CASSRLGGSGNQPQHF
TGCGCCAGCAGCCGGTTGGGGGGTTCTGGGAATCAGCCCCAGCATTTT
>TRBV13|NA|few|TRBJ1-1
CASSSIVSAMNTEAFF
TGTGCCAGCAGCTCCATTGTGAGCGCCATGAACACTGAAGCTTTCTTT
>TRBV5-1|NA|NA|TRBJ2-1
CAGSGDGLLLGYNEQFF
TGCGCCGGCAGCGGCGATGGGCTGTTGTTGGGCTACAATGAGCAGTTCTTC
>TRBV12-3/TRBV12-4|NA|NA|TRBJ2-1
CASRPDYNEQFF
TGTGCCAGCAGGCCGGACTACAATGAGCAGTTCTTC
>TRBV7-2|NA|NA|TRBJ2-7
CASSLMGSPEDEQYF
TGTGCCAGCAGCTTAATGGGTAGTCCTGAGGACGAGCAGTACTTC
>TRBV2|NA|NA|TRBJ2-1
CASSEESVAEFF
TGTGCCAGCAGTGAAGAATCCGTGGCGGAGTTCTTC
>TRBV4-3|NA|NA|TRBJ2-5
CASSQVIAHKGQETQYF
TGCGCCAGCAGCCAAGTGATAGCTCATAAGGGCCAAGAGACCCAGTACTTC
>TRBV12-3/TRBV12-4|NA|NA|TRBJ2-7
CASSLNKGLRLYEQYF
TGTGCCAGCAGTTTGAACAAGGGGCTGAGACTCTACGAGCAGTACTTC
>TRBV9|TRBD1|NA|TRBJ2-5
CASSSQGVGQETQYF
TGTGCCAGCAGCTCCCAGGGGGTAGGGCAAGAGACCCAGTACTTC
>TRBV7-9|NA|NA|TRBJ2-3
CASSLVVRENTDTQYF
TGTGCCAGCAGCTTAGTCGTAAGGGAAAACACAGATACGCAGTATTTT
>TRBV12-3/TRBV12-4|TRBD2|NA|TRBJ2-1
CASTSGGLYNEQFF
TGTGCCAGCACCAGCGGGGGCCTATACAATGAGCAGTTCTTC
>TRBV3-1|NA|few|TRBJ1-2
CASSQAGEGYGYTF
TGTGCCAGCAGCCAAGCAGGGGAGGGGTATGGCTACACCTTC
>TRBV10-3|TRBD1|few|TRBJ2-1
CAISNRRTGSSYNEQFF
TGTGCCATCAGTAACCGAAGGACAGGGAGCTCCTACAATGAGCAGTTCTTC
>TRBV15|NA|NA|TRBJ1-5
CATSRRTVRQPQHF
TGTGCCACCAGCAGAAGGACTGTGAGGCAGCCCCAGCATTTT
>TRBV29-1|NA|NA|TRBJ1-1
CSVGKGGMNTEAFF
TGCAGCGTTGGGAAGGGCGGGATGAACACTGAAGCTTTCTTT
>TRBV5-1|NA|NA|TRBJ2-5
CASSSEGARKTQYF
TGCGCCAGCAGCTCGGAGGGGGCTAGGAAGACCCAGTACTTC
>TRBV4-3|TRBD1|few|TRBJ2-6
CASATDRETGANVLTF
TGCGCCAGCGCAACGGACAGGGAGACTGGGGCCAACGTCCTGACTTTC